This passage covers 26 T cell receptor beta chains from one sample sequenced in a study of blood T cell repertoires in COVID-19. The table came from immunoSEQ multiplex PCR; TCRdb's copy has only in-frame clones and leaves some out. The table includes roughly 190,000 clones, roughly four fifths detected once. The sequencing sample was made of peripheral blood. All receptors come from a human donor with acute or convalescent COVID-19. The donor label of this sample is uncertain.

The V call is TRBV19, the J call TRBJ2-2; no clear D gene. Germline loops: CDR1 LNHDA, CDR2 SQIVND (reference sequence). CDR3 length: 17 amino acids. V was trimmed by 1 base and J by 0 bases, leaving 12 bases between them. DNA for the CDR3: TGTGCCAGTAGTATAGGGCAGACACTCTCGAACACCGGGGAGCTGTTTTTT. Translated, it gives CASSIGQTLSNTGELFF.

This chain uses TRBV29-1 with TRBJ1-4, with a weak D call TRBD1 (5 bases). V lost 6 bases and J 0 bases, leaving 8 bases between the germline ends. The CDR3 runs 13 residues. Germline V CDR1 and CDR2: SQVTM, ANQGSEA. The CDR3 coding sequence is TGCAGCGTCCCAGGGCCAACTAATGAAAAACTGTTTTTT. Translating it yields CSVPGPTNEKLFF.

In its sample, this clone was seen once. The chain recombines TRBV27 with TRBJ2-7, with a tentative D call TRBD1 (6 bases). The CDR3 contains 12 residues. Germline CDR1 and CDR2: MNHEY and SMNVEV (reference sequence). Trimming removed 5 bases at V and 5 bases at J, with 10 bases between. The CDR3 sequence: CASSPGANEQYF. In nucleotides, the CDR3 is TGTGCCAGCAGTCCAGGGGCTAACGAGCAGTACTTC.

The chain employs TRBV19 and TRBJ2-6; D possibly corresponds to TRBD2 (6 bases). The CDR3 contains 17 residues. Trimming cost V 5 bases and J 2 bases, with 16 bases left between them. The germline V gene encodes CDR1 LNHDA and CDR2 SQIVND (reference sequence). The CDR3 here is CASSSWGEGAGANVLTF. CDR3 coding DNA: TGTGCCAGTAGTTCCTGGGGGGAAGGTGCTGGGGCCAACGTCCTGACTTTC.

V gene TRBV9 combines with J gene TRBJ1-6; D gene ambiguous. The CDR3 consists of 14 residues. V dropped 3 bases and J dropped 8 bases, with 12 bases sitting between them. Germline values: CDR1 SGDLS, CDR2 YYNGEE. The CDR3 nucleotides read TGTGCCAGCAGCGGGGCGGGCATGGATTCACCCCTCCACTTT. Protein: CASSGAGMDSPLHF.

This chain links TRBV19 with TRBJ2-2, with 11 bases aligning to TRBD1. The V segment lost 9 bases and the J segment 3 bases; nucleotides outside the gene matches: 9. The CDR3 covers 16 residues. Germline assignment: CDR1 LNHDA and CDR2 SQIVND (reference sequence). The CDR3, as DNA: TGTGCCAGCGGAACACGGGGACAGGGGGACACCGGGGAGCTGTTTTTT. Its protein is CASGTRGQGDTGELFF.

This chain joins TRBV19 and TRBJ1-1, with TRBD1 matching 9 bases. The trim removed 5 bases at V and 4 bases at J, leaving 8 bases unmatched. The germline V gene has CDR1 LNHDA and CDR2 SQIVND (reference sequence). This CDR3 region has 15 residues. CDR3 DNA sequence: TGTGCCAGTAGTTTCCGAGGGACAGGGACCACTGAAGCTTTCTTT. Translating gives CASSFRGTGTTEAFF. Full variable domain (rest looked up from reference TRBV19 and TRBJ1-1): DGGITQSPKYLFRKEGQNVTLSCEQNLNHDAMYWYRQDPGQGLRLIYYSQIVNDFQKGDIAEGYSVSREKKESFPLTVTSAQKNPTAFYLCASSFRGTGTTEAFFGQGTRLTVV.

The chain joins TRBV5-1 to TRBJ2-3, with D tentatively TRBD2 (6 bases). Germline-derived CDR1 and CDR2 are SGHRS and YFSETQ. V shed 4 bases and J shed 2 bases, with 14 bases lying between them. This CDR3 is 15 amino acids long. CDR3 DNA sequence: TGCGCCAGCAGCCCGCTGGGACTTATCACAGATACGCAGTATTTT. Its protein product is CASSPLGLITDTQYF.

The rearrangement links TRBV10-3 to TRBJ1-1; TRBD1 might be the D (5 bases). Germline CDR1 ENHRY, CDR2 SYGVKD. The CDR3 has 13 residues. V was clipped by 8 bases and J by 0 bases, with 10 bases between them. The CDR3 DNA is TGTGCCATCGTGGAGGGGATGAACACTGAAGCTTTCTTT. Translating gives CAIVEGMNTEAFF.

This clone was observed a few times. CDR3 in DNA: TGTGCCAGCAGCTCGGGACAGGGGAAAGGGCATGGCAATCAGCCCCAGCATTTT. The encoded protein is CASSSGQGKGHGNQPQHF. This rearrangement joins TRBV28 to TRBJ1-5; 10 bases align to TRBD1. V lost 6 bases to trimming and J lost 2 bases; unmatched junction nucleotides: 13. This CDR3 contains 18 residues. Germline V CDR1 and CDR2: MDHEN, SYDVKM.

This chain's CDR3 is CASRLAGPYNEQFF. The CDR3 nucleotides read TGTGCCAGTCGATTAGCGGGGCCTTACAATGAGCAGTTCTTC. The chain joins TRBV2 to TRBJ2-1; the match to TRBD2 covers 8 bases. This CDR3 has 14 amino acids. The germline V gene encodes CDR1 SNHLY and CDR2 FYNNEI. V lost 9 bases to trimming and J lost 4 bases; unmatched junction nucleotides: 8.

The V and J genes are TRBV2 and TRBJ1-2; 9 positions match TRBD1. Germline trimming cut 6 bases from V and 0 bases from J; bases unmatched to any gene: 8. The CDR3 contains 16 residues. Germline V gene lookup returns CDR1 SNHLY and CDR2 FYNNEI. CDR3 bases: TGTGCCAGCAGCTCGGGACAGGGAACCTCTAACTATGGCTACACCTTC. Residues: CASSSGQGTSNYGYTF.

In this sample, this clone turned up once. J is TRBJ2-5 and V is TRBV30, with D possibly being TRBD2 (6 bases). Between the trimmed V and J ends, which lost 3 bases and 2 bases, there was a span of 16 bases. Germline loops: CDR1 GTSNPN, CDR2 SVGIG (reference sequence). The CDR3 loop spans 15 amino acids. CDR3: CAWSALRRVQETQYF. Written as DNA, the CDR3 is TGTGCCTGGAGCGCCTTAAGGAGGGTGCAAGAGACCCAGTACTTC.

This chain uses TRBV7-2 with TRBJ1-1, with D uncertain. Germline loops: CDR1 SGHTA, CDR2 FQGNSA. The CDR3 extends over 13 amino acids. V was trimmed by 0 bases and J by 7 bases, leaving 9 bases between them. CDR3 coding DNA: TGTGCCAGCAGCTTAGCGCTACACAGTGAAGCTTTCTTT. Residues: CASSLALHSEAFF.

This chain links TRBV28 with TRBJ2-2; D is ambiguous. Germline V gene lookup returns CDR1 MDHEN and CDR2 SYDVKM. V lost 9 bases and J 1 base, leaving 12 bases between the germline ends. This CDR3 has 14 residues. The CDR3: CASCFQRNTGELFF. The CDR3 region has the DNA TGTGCCAGTTGCTTCCAGCGGAACACCGGGGAGCTGTTTTTT.

CDR3 in amino acids: CASGPRGGNNEQYF. As DNA, the CDR3 is TGTGCTAGTGGTCCTCGGGGGGGGAACAACGAGCAGTACTTC. The rearrangement joins TRBV12-5 to TRBJ2-7; 8 bases match TRBD2. This CDR3 comprises 14 residues. Germline CDR1 is LGHNT and CDR2 is FRNRAP. After removal of 5 bases from V and 5 bases from J, the junction contained 8 bases not matched to a gene.

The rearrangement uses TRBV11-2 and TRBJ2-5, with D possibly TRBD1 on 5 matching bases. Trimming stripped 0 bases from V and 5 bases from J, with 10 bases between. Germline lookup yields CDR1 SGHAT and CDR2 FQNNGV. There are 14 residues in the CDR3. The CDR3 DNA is TGTGCCAGCAGCTTAGATGCAGGGTTGGAGACCCAGTACTTC. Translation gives CASSLDAGLETQYF.

CDR3 bases: TGTGCCAGCAGTTTGCGGGACAGGTCTTTCATAGAGACCCAGTACTTC. It translates to CASSLRDRSFIETQYF. The chain employs TRBV28 and TRBJ2-5; 8 bases line up with TRBD1. Trimming at V came to 3 bases and at J to 4 bases, leaving 10 bases not matched to a gene. Germline lookup yields CDR1 MDHEN and CDR2 SYDVKM. The CDR3 sequence is 16 residues long. The full variable domain, completed using reference TRBV28 and TRBJ2-5, is DVKVTQSSRYLVKRTGEKVFLECVQDMDHENMFWYRQDPGLGLRLIYFSYDVKMKEKGDIPEGYSVSREKKERFSLILESASTNQTSMYLCASSLRDRSFIETQYFGPGTRLLVL.

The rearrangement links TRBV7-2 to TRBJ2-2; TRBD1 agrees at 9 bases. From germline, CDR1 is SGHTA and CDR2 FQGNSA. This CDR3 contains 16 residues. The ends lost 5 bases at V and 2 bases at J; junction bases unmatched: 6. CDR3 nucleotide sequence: TGTGCCAGCAGCGCGCTGGACAGGGGAAACACCGGGGAGCTGTTTTTT. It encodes CASSALDRGNTGELFF.

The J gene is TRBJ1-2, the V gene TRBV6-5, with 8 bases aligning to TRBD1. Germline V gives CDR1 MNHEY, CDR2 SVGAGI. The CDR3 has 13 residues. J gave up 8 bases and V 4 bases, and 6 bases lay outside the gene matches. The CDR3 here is CASSWGQAGGYTF. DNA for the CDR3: TGTGCCAGCAGTTGGGGACAGGCGGGCGGCTACACCTTC.

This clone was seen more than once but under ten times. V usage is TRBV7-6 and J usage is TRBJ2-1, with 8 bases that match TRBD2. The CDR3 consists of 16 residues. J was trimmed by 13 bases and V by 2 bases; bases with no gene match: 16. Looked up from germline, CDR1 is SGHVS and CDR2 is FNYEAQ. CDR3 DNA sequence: TGTGCCAGCAGCTTATCCAGCGGGAGAGGAAAGTCTGATCAGTTCTTC. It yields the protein CASSLSSGRGKSDQFF.

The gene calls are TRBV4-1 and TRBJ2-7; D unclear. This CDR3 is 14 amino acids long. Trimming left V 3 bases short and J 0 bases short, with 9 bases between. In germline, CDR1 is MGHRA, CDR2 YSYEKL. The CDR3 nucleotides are TGCGCCAGCAGCCAGCCCCTGAGCTCCTACGAGCAGTACTTC. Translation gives CASSQPLSSYEQYF.

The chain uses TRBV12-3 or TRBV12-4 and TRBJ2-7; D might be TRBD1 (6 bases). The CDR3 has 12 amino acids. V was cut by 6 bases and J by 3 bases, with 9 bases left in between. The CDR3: CASSRTVYEQYF. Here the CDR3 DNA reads TGTGCCAGCAGCCGGACAGTCTACGAGCAGTACTTC.

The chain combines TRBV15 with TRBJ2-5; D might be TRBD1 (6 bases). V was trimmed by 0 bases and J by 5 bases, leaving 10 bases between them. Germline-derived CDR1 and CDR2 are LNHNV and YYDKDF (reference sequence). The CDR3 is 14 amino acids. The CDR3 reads CATSRDKGQETQYF. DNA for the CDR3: TGTGCCACCAGCAGAGATAAAGGACAGGAGACCCAGTACTTC.

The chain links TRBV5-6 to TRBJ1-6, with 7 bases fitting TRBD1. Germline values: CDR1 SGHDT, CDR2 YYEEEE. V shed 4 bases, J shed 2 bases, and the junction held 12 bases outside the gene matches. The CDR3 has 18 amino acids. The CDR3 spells CASSPFNRGSTYNSPLHF. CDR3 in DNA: TGTGCCAGCAGCCCCTTCAACAGGGGAAGCACCTATAATTCACCCCTCCACTTT.

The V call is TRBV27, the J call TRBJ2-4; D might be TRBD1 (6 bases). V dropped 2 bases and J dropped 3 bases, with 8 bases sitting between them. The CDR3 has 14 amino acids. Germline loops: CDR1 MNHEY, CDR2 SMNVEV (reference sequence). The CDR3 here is CASSLIGGKNIQYF. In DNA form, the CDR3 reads TGTGCCAGCAGTTTAATAGGGGGCAAAAACATTCAGTACTTC.